The entry below describes one T cell receptor beta chain. Its antigen is unknown. The repertoire was sequenced with immunoSEQ multiplex PCR; TCRdb's copy has only in-frame clones and lacks some. The sample holds 30,000 to 40,000 clones, roughly 92% seen once. The data belong to a study of lymphopenia after photon versus proton radiotherapy. Study-wide results and limits: Oligoclonal CD8+ Temra expansion after nadir drove photon patients' diversity drop. Post-nadir TCR diversity decline inversely tracked overall survival among those who died. Photon-treated patients lost naive T cells and TCR diversity; proton-treated stayed stable. Only patients who died were analyzed for survival; proton advantage is unproven.

Germline V CDR1 and CDR2: SGHRS, YFSETQ. CDR3 size: 15 residues. Trimming removed 4 bases from V and 8 bases from J, with 20 bases in between. This sequence originates from a man in his sixties with cholangiocarcinoma. This specimen consisted of peripheral blood, obtained from a patient treated with photon-based radiotherapy. The V and J genes are TRBV5-1 and TRBJ2-3, with TRBD1 as a possible D gene (6 bases). The CDR3 bases are TGCGCCAGCAGCCCCCGCCAGGGGACGTATAGTACGCAGTATTTT. It translates to CASSPRQGTYSTQYF.